The 2 T cell receptor beta chains listed next were all sequenced from one sample in a study of CD8 T cells in ankylosing spondylitis. In TCRdb, the 5' RACE reads were re-called with MiXCR into one record per CDR3 protein. The table records about 170,000 distinct CDR3 sequences, around 17% of them present only once. Sequencing input: blood, either unsorted or a sorted T cell fraction (not recorded which). These receptors all stem from a male donor with ankylosing spondylitis or in good health (not recorded which).

The gene calls are TRBV5-1 and TRBJ2-3; perhaps TRBD2 as D (6 bases). Trimming stripped 1 base from V and 4 bases from J, with 19 bases between. Germline values: CDR1 SGHRS, CDR2 YFSETQ. The CDR3 sequence is 17 residues long. CDR3 DNA sequence: TGCGCCAGCAGCTTGACTAGCCCAGGCCAATGGGCAGATACGCAGTATTTT. Translated: CASSLTSPGQWADTQYF.

This clonotype has a count of ten or more. The genes are TRBV20-1 and TRBJ2-4; D gene unclear. Germline V gives CDR1 DFQATT, CDR2 SNEGSKA (reference sequence). The CDR3 spans 13 residues. Trimming shortened V by 3 bases and J by 9 bases, and 15 bases separated the two germline ends. CDR3 in DNA: TGCAGTGCTAGTTCTCCAGATGTCGGCATTCAGTACTTC. As protein: CSASSPDVGIQYF.